These T cell receptor beta chains were read from a single sample in a study of blood T cell repertoires in COVID-19. Assay: immunoSEQ multiplex PCR; the TCRdb copy retains only in-frame clones and omits some. The sample lists about 280,000 clones; around 89% were seen once. The sequencing input was PBMCs or T cells enriched from blood (not recorded which). The origin of the receptors is a woman in her late teens or twenties with acute COVID-19. The CDR3 runs from the conserved cysteine through the conserved F or W. D genes are given only for firm matches. Size is stated for part of the rows, as once, few or many counts, or as a class when the clone is expanded.

>-|TRBV6-5|TRBJ1-6|-
TGTGCCAGCACCCAGGGTCCACTTAATAATTCACCCCTCCACTTT
CASTQGPLNNSPLHF
>-|TRBV18|TRBJ1-4|few
TGTGCCAGCTCACCCGCCCCCGGGGGGACTAATGAAAAACTGTTTTTT
CASSPAPGGTNEKLFF
>-|TRBV7-2|TRBJ2-3|-
TGTGCCAGCAAGGATATCGGTGCGGGAACTAGCACAGATACGCAGTATTTT
CASKDIGAGTSTDTQYF
>-|TRBV15|TRBJ2-1|-
TGTGCCACCGGCAGGGCCCCCTACAATGAGCAGTTCTTC
CATGRAPYNEQFF
>-|TRBV3-1/TRBV3-2|TRBJ2-2|-
TGTGCCAGCAGCTCGGGGACTTCCTTGTTTTTT
CASSSGTSLFF
>TRBD1|TRBV10-3|TRBJ2-7|-
TGTGCCATCAGTGAGTCGTGGGACAGGGGGCTTTACGAGCAGTACTTC
CAISESWDRGLYEQYF
>TRBD2|TRBV5-1|TRBJ2-3|-
TGCGCCAGCAGCAGGACTAGCGGGAGGTTCACAGATACGCAGTATTTT
CASSRTSGRFTDTQYF
>TRBD1|TRBV2|TRBJ2-5|-
TGTGCCAGCAGTGTAGGGACAGGGAGAGAGACCCAGTACTTC
CASSVGTGRETQYF
>-|TRBV7-9|TRBJ1-2|-
TGTGCCAGCAGCTTAGAGACCCACGGCGGGGGCTACACCTTC
CASSLETHGGGYTF
>TRBD1|TRBV5-1|TRBJ2-2|few
TGCGCCAGCGGGGACAGATTTACTGGCGGGGAGCTGTTTTTT
CASGDRFTGGELFF
>TRBD2|TRBV7-2|TRBJ2-2|-
TGTGCCAGCAGCCCCGCGGGACTAGCGGGAATAGGGGAGCTGTTTTTT
CASSPAGLAGIGELFF
>TRBD2|TRBV4-1|TRBJ2-1|-
TGCGCCAGCAGCCGGCGGGAGATAGACTACAATGAGCAGTTCTTC
CASSRREIDYNEQFF
>-|TRBV28|TRBJ2-2|-
TGTGCCAGCACCCTCTCCAGCCCGGGCACCGGGGAGCTGTTTTTT
CASTLSSPGTGELFF
>TRBD1|TRBV30|TRBJ1-2|-
TGTGCCTGGAGTGTATGGACAGGGGATGGCTACACCTTC
CAWSVWTGDGYTF
>-|TRBV11-2|TRBJ1-1|-
TGTGCCAGCAGCTTAGATACAGGGTTCACTGAAGCTTTCTTT
CASSLDTGFTEAFF
>-|TRBV10-2|TRBJ2-3|-
TGCGCCAGCAGTTTTGCCCTAGAGGCCCCAGATACGCAGTATTTT
CASSFALEAPDTQYF
>-|TRBV7-2|TRBJ2-5|-
TGTGCCAGCAGCTTAGCGGGGGGAGGAGAGACCCAGTACTTC
CASSLAGGGETQYF
>-|TRBV14|TRBJ2-7|-
TGTGCCAGCAGCCAGTCGGCAGGTCCGGAGCAGTACTTC
CASSQSAGPEQYF
>TRBD2|TRBV27|TRBJ2-1|-
TGTGCCAGCAGCACCTCATGGGGACTAGCGGGAGGTACCATAGGGGATGAGCAGTTCTTC
CASSTSWGLAGGTIGDEQFF
>TRBD2|TRBV30|TRBJ2-5|-
TGTGCCTGGAGAAGTGGGGGACTAGCGGCTCTTCAAGAGACCCAGTACTTC
CAWRSGGLAALQETQYF
>-|TRBV7-9|TRBJ1-2|-
TGTGCCAGCAGCTTAGTAGGCGGTGTATCAAACTATGGCTACACCTTC
CASSLVGGVSNYGYTF
>-|TRBV2|TRBJ1-1|-
TGTGCCAGCACTCTTACGGGTGTCCGGACTGAAGCTTTCTTT
CASTLTGVRTEAFF
>-|TRBV5-5|TRBJ2-7|-
TGTGCCAGCAGCTTGGAACTCCCGAACAGGTGGCCCTACGAGCAGTACTTC
CASSLELPNRWPYEQYF
>TRBD1|TRBV4-1|TRBJ1-4|-
TGCGCCAGCAGCCAGACAGGGACCCATGAAAAACTGTTTTTT
CASSQTGTHEKLFF
>TRBD1|TRBV5-1|TRBJ1-6|-
TGCGCCAGCAGCCGAATACAGGGGTTATCCTATAATTCACCCCTCCACTTT
CASSRIQGLSYNSPLHF
>TRBD1|TRBV18|TRBJ2-7|once
TGTGCCAGCTCAATCGGGACAGCCTACGAGCAGTACTTC
CASSIGTAYEQYF
>-|TRBV7-6|TRBJ1-3|-
TGTGCCAGCAGCTTAACAGGGTCAGGGCGAGTTGGGTCTGGAAACACCATATATTTT
CASSLTGSGRVGSGNTIYF
>-|TRBV27|TRBJ1-6|-
TGTGCCGGACAGCGCTCGCCTTTGTATTCCAGTAAACAGGGTGTCCATAATTCACCCCTCCACTTT
CAGQRSPLYSSKQGVHNSPLHF
>TRBD1|TRBV6-5|TRBJ1-4|-
TGTGCCAGCAGTTACTCGATGACAGGGCGTGATGAAAAACTGTTTTTT
CASSYSMTGRDEKLFF
>TRBD2|TRBV6-2/TRBV6-3|TRBJ2-1|-
TGTGCCAGCAGTTACACTAGCGGACTCAATGAGCAGTTCTTC
CASSYTSGLNEQFF
>-|TRBV7-2|TRBJ1-2|-
TGTGCCAGCAGCCTGGGGGGTTTCAACTATGGCTACACCTTC
CASSLGGFNYGYTF
>TRBD1|TRBV14|TRBJ2-7|once
TGTGCCAGCAGCCAAGCATTGGGACGACAGGGGGTCTACGAGCAGTACTTC
CASSQALGRQGVYEQYF
>-|TRBV25-1|TRBJ2-1|once
TGTGCCAGCAGTGAAAATAGCAATGAGCAGTTCTTC
CASSENSNEQFF
>TRBD2|TRBV7-3|TRBJ2-3|-
TGTGCCAGCAGCTCCCGGACTAGCGGGGGCGAGGCCGATACGCAGTATTTT
CASSSRTSGGEADTQYF
>-|TRBV11-2|TRBJ2-1|-
TGTGCCAGTACTAAACCGGGGTACAATGAGCAGTTCTTC
CASTKPGYNEQFF
>TRBD1|TRBV4-1|TRBJ2-1|-
TGCGCCAGCAGCCAAGTGCCAGGGGGCGGTGAGCAGTTCTTC
CASSQVPGGGEQFF
>-|TRBV9|TRBJ2-7|once
TGTGCTAGCAGCGTAGAGGCGGTCTCCTACGAGCAGTACTTC
CASSVEAVSYEQYF
>TRBD2|TRBV27|TRBJ2-7|-
TGTGCCACCGCGAAGGGGGCTAGCGGGAGTGGTTTTTATGCCCACGAGCAGTACTTC
CATAKGASGSGFYAHEQYF
>TRBD1|TRBV7-2|TRBJ1-1|-
TGTGCCAGCAGCCGGCGGGACAGTTCCTCCGGAGAAGCTTTCTTT
CASSRRDSSSGEAFF
>-|TRBV5-1|TRBJ1-2|-
TGCGCCAGCAGCTCGCTATGGGAGGGTGATGGCTACACCTTC
CASSSLWEGDGYTF
>TRBD1|TRBV28|TRBJ1-3|-
TGTGCCAGCAGAGGGGGGACAGTGGGGGGAAACACCATATATTTT
CASRGGTVGGNTIYF
>-|TRBV9|TRBJ2-7|-
TGTGCCAGCATCGCAGTTCTCTACGAGCAGTACTTC
CASIAVLYEQYF
>-|TRBV18|TRBJ1-1|-
TGTGCCAGCTCACCTGACAGTAGTCCTGAAGCTTTCTTT
CASSPDSSPEAFF
>-|TRBV14|TRBJ2-3|-
TGTGCCAGCAGCCGACAGTCGACTGCACCAGATACGCAGTATTTT
CASSRQSTAPDTQYF
>-|TRBV6-4|TRBJ2-1|-
TGTGCCAGCAGTGACTCCCCCGGACTACCCAAGCAGTTCTTC
CASSDSPGLPKQFF
>-|TRBV27|TRBJ1-5|-
TGTGCCAGCAGTAATACGGGAGATCAGCCCCAGCATTTT
CASSNTGDQPQHF
>TRBD2|TRBV14|TRBJ2-3|-
TGTGCCAGCAGCATCGGAGCGGGGGCCAGGGTTCGGAATACGCAGTATTTT
CASSIGAGARVRNTQYF
>TRBD1|TRBV9|TRBJ1-6|-
TGTGCCAGCAGCGAAGACGGGACAGCCTATAATTCACCCCTCCACTTT
CASSEDGTAYNSPLHF
>-|TRBV5-4|TRBJ1-2|-
TGTGCCAGCAGCTTGGGACTGACCCCCTATGGCTACACCTTC
CASSLGLTPYGYTF
>-|TRBV6-5|TRBJ1-6|-
TGTGCCAGCATCCGGGACATTGGGTATAATTCACCCCTCCACTTT
CASIRDIGYNSPLHF
>TRBD1|TRBV27|TRBJ1-1|-
TGTGCCAGCAGTTTGGGACAGCTAGGTCCTATGACTGAAGCTTTCTTT
CASSLGQLGPMTEAFF
>-|TRBV5-1|TRBJ1-6|-
TGCGCCAGCAGTGGGGCAGCAGCTAATTCACCCCTCCACTTT
CASSGAAANSPLHF
>-|TRBV7-2|TRBJ2-3|-
TGTGCCAGCAGCTTAGCAGGTGCGGTAAGCACAGATACGCAGTATTTT
CASSLAGAVSTDTQYF